The 29 T cell receptor beta chains given below trace back to one sample, sequenced in a study of response to subunit inactivated influenza vaccine. TCRdb re-called the RT-PCR reads through MiXCR, storing one row per CDR3 protein. The table shows about 800,000 distinct CDR3 sequences, with 21% occurring only once. The starting material was PBMCs from blood, obtained about 5 days after vaccination. The origin of the receptors is a man aged 50-59 years who received an inactivated influenza vaccine.

This chain uses TRBV10-3 with TRBJ2-7; either TRBD1 or TRBD2 may supply D (5 bases each). Germline CDR1 is ENHRY and CDR2 is SYGVKD. The V gene lost 5 bases and the J gene lost 0 bases, with 8 bases spanning the gap. This CDR3 region has 13 residues. CDR3 sequence (DNA): TGTGCCATCAGTTCAGGGAGCTCCTACGAGCAGTACTTC. Translated, it gives CAISSGSSYEQYF.

In the case of this clonotype: Mismatch with germline at one junction end may stem from a read error. The gene calls are TRBV12-3 or TRBV12-4 and TRBJ2-3, with D perhaps matching TRBD2 (5 bases). The CDR3 has 14 amino acids. The chain's CDR3 is CASSLADGTDTQYF. In nucleotides, the CDR3 is TGTGCCAGCAGTCTAGCAGACGGCACAGATACGCAGTATTTT.

This clonotype was observed a handful of times. The chain carries TRBV6-2 or TRBV6-3 and TRBJ2-2; 9 bases align to TRBD1. J was trimmed by 1 base and V by 6 bases; bases with no gene match: 9. CDR1 is MNHEY, CDR2 SVGEGT, per germline. The CDR3 is 17 residues long. The CDR3 spells CASRSRQGVLNTGELFF. As DNA, the CDR3 is TGTGCCAGCAGATCGCGACAGGGGGTCCTGAACACCGGGGAGCTGTTTTTT.

The chain carries TRBV7-3 and TRBJ2-3; 11 bases are shared with TRBD2. With 5 bases clipped from V and 0 bases from J, the junction kept 7 bases outside the gene matches. The CDR3 is made up of 17 amino acids. Germline-derived CDR1 and CDR2 are SGHTA and FQGTGA. The CDR3, as DNA: TGTGCCAGCAGCCCAACGGGACTAGCGGCTAGCACAGATACGCAGTATTTT. Its protein is CASSPTGLAASTDTQYF.

This clonotype has more than one count but fewer than ten. V and J are TRBV4-3 and TRBJ1-2, with D maybe TRBD1 (6 bases). The V end lost 5 bases, the J end lost 2 bases, and 18 bases lay between the germline ends. In germline, CDR1 is LGHNA, CDR2 YSLEER. The CDR3 has 16 amino acids. In DNA form, the CDR3 reads TGCGCCAGCAGCTTGGGGGCAGGGGTCGACAACTATGGCTACACCTTC. Its translation is CASSLGAGVDNYGYTF.

This clonotype appeared many times. The V and J genes are TRBV5-1 and TRBJ2-7; TRBD1 agrees at 7 bases. This CDR3 contains 14 residues. The germline V gene encodes CDR1 SGHRS and CDR2 YFSETQ. Unmatched junction bases numbered 4, after V lost 0 bases and J lost 4 bases. CDR3 DNA: TGCGCCAGCAGCTTGGGAGCAGGGGGTTACGAGCAGTACTTC. It is translated as CASSLGAGGYEQYF.

This clonotype appeared a few times. The chain uses TRBV12-3 or TRBV12-4 and TRBJ2-5; 7 bases map to TRBD2. With V trimmed by 3 bases and J by 1 base, 5 bases remained unmatched. The CDR3 runs to 15 residues. Written as DNA, the CDR3 is TGTGCCAGCAGTTTCGCGGGAGTCCTCCAAGAGACCCAGTACTTC. Residues: CASSFAGVLQETQYF.

The genes are TRBV18 and TRBJ2-3; perhaps TRBD1 as D (5 bases). The assigned J gene may be wrong: the sequence end matches TRBJ1-5 better. Germline V CDR1 and CDR2: KGHSH, LQKENI. CDR3 size: 13 residues. The DNA for the CDR3 is TGTGCCAGCTCTCGACAGCGGGAGGATACGCAGCATTTT. The encoded protein is CASSRQREDTQHF.

This clonotype has a handful of counts. The rearrangement uses TRBV6-1 and TRBJ2-1, with a weak D call TRBD2 (6 bases). The CDR3 extends over 14 amino acids. Germline-derived CDR1 and CDR2 are MNHNS and SASEGT. Trimming cost V 8 bases and J 1 base, with 12 bases left between them. DNA for the CDR3: TGTGCCAGCCATCGGGGAGGATCCTACAATGAGCAGTTCTTC. Encoded protein: CASHRGGSYNEQFF.

This rearrangement joins TRBV7-2 to TRBJ2-3; TRBD1 agrees at 7 bases. The germline V gene encodes CDR1 SGHTA and CDR2 FQGNSA. The V segment lost 2 bases and the J segment 8 bases; nucleotides outside the gene matches: 7. The CDR3 length is 14 residues. The CDR3 is CASSLPWTGGTQYF. In DNA, the CDR3 is TGTGCCAGCAGCTTACCCTGGACAGGTGGTACGCAGTATTTT.

The sample holds many counts of this clonotype. V usage is TRBV7-8 and J usage is TRBJ2-3; 7 nucleotides agree with TRBD2. CDR1 SGHVS and CDR2 FQNEAQ come from the germline V gene. The CDR3 has 18 residues. Trimming took 4 bases from V and 3 from J; bases not matched to a gene: 16. The CDR3 DNA reads TGTGCCAGCAGCTCCGGTCTTCTGGCGGGAGCCTGGACAGATACGCAGTATTTT. Translation gives CASSSGLLAGAWTDTQYF.

The CDR3 here is CASSVGLARSNEQFF. The CDR3 DNA sequence: TGTGCCAGCAGCGTCGGACTAGCAAGGAGCAATGAGCAGTTCTTC. The chain joins TRBV9 to TRBJ2-1; 8 nucleotides align to TRBD2. The CDR3 consists of 15 residues. The V gene's germline CDR1 is SGDLS and CDR2 YYNGEE. With V trimmed by 2 bases and J by 6 bases, 7 bases remained unmatched.

V is TRBV7-2 and J is TRBJ2-7; D might be TRBD2 (5 bases). V dropped 1 base and J dropped 0 bases, with 13 bases sitting between them. CDR1 and CDR2 from the germline V gene are SGHTA and FQGNSA. This CDR3 is built from 16 residues. CDR3 nucleotides: TGTGCCAGCAGCTTAGGGGTCCGGACTCACTCCTACGAGCAGTACTTC. This codes for CASSLGVRTHSYEQYF.

In its sample, this clonotype was seen a few times. The rearrangement links TRBV5-1 to TRBJ1-5, with D possibly TRBD1 on 5 matching bases. Germline values: CDR1 SGHRS, CDR2 YFSETQ. V lost 0 bases and J 8 bases, leaving 15 bases between the germline ends. CDR3 length: 15 amino acids. CDR3 protein: CASSLDLGSGEPQHF. The CDR3 nucleotides read TGCGCCAGCAGCTTGGATTTGGGCTCGGGGGAGCCCCAGCATTTT.

There are a few counts of this clonotype. This chain joins TRBV6-5 and TRBJ2-2; D remains unclear. This CDR3 spans 13 amino acids. Germline CDR1 reads MNHEY; CDR2 reads SVGAGI. V lost 2 bases to trimming and J lost 6 bases, with 7 bases between them. CDR3 nucleotides: TGTGCCAGCAGTTACAGTGTGTCCGGGGAGCTGTTTTTT. It specifies CASSYSVSGELFF.

In its sample, this clonotype was seen many times. The rearrangement joins TRBV5-1 to TRBJ2-5; D call uncertain. V lost 6 bases and J lost 2, with 17 bases in between. The germline V gene has CDR1 SGHRS and CDR2 YFSETQ. The CDR3 totals 15 residues. The CDR3 nucleotides are TGCGCCAGCACCCGGAGAGCCTTCCAACAAGAGACCCAGTACTTC. Amino acid sequence: CASTRRAFQQETQYF.

This clonotype came up a few times. The chain couples TRBV20-1 to TRBJ2-3, with D perhaps matching TRBD1 (6 bases). In germline, CDR1 is DFQATT, CDR2 SNEGSKA (reference sequence). With 4 bases removed from V and 4 bases from J, the gap between germline ends came to 15 bases. The CDR3 consists of 14 residues. In DNA, the CDR3 is TGCAGTGCTAACAACAGGGCCGGGGCAGATACGCAGTATTTT. Translated: CSANNRAGADTQYF.

The chain has TRBV9 and TRBJ2-7, with TRBD2 matching 7 bases. Germline CDR1 and CDR2: SGDLS and YYNGEE. This CDR3 spans 15 amino acids. The J segment lost 2 bases and the V segment lost 0 bases, leaving 5 bases of the junction unmatched. The CDR3 coding sequence is TGTGCCAGCAGCGTAGAGGCTAGCGGCGCCTACGAGCAGTACTTC. Translating it yields CASSVEASGAYEQYF.

The gene calls are TRBV6-5 and TRBJ2-1; 7 nucleotides agree with TRBD1. Germline V lookup: CDR1 MNHEY, CDR2 SVGAGI. CDR3 length: 15 amino acids. With 3 bases clipped from V and 2 bases from J, the junction kept 4 bases outside the gene matches. CDR3 loop: CASSYIGQAYNEQFF. The CDR3 bases are TGTGCCAGCAGTTATATAGGACAGGCCTACAATGAGCAGTTCTTC.

The rearrangement joins TRBV7-2 to TRBJ1-2, with a weak D call TRBD1 (5 bases). The CDR3 contains 14 residues. In germline, CDR1 is SGHTA, CDR2 FQGNSA. V was pared by 4 bases and J by 8 bases, with 17 bases between. In DNA form, the CDR3 reads TGTGCCAGCAGCTATAGTGGGGGAGGACAAGGCTACACCTTC. Translation gives CASSYSGGGQGYTF. The full variable domain, with the rest looked up from reference TRBV7-2 and TRBJ1-2, is GAGVSQSPSNKVTEKGKDVELRCDPISGHTALYWYRQSLGQGLEFLIYFQGNSAPDKSGLPSDRFSAERTGGSVSTLTIQRTQQEDSAVYLCASSYSGGGQGYTFGSGTRLTVV.

This clonotype appeared a few times. The chain joins TRBV20-1 to TRBJ2-3; D is perhaps TRBD1 (5 bases). Germline loops: CDR1 DFQATT, CDR2 SNEGSKA (reference sequence). Deletions cut 6 bases from V and 0 bases from J, with 16 bases between. There are 15 residues in the CDR3. CDR3: CSANLRQHSTDTQYF. CDR3 nucleotides: TGCAGTGCAAACCTCAGACAGCACAGCACAGATACGCAGTATTTT.

This clonotype showed up many times. The chain recombines TRBV28 with TRBJ2-2; D is unclear. The CDR3 is 12 residues long. The ends were cut back, 11 bases at V and 7 bases at J, with 14 bases in the middle. From germline, CDR1 is MDHEN and CDR2 SYDVKM. CDR3 sequence: CASQLGFGELFF. CDR3 bases: TGTGCCTCTCAACTGGGATTCGGGGAGCTGTTTTTT.

The chain recombines TRBV12-3 or TRBV12-4 with TRBJ2-1; no definite D call. V was pared by 2 bases and J by 8 bases, with 10 bases between. This CDR3 is 13 amino acids long. In DNA, the CDR3 is TGTGCCAGCAGTTTACCTCTGGTGGATGAGCAGTTCTTC. The encoded protein is CASSLPLVDEQFF.

CDR3 in DNA: TGTGCCAGCAGCTACGAGCTCACCTACAATGAGCAGTTCTTC. Encoded protein: CASSYELTYNEQFF. The chain uses TRBV7-2 and TRBJ2-1; D is uncertain. V lost 4 bases and J lost 2, with 9 bases in between. The CDR3 runs 14 residues. Per the germline V gene, CDR1 is SGHTA and CDR2 is FQGNSA.

The V and J genes are TRBV19 and TRBJ2-1; 9 nucleotides align to TRBD2. CDR3 size: 16 residues. Germline lookup yields CDR1 LNHDA and CDR2 SQIVND (reference sequence). V was pared by 3 bases and J by 6 bases, with 9 bases of the junction left unmatched. The CDR3 loop is CASSMGAGGLPNEQFF. The DNA of the CDR3 is TGTGCCAGTAGTATGGGAGCGGGAGGATTACCCAATGAGCAGTTCTTC. The complete variable domain, with remaining parts taken from reference TRBV19 and TRBJ2-1, reads DGGITQSPKYLFRKEGQNVTLSCEQNLNHDAMYWYRQDPGQGLRLIYYSQIVNDFQKGDIAEGYSVSREKKESFPLTVTSAQKNPTAFYLCASSMGAGGLPNEQFFGPGTRLTVL.

The chain employs TRBV5-1 and TRBJ2-5; no definite D call. The germline V and J ends were trimmed by 2 bases and 1 base, with 6 bases remaining between them. Germline CDR1 and CDR2: SGHRS and YFSETQ. The CDR3 totals 13 residues. CDR3 in amino acids: CASSFRSQETQYF. CDR3 sequence (DNA): TGCGCCAGCAGCTTCAGGAGCCAAGAGACCCAGTACTTC.

This clonotype was counted between two and nine times. V usage is TRBV5-1 and J usage is TRBJ1-6; 9 positions match TRBD1. The CDR3 has 15 amino acids. V was clipped by 3 bases and J by 8 bases; unmatched bases: 6. The germline gives CDR1 SGHRS, CDR2 YFSETQ. CDR3 in DNA: TGCGCCAGCAGCTGGGGACAGGGAGTAGATTCACCCCTCCACTTT. It codes for CASSWGQGVDSPLHF.

This clonotype was observed a handful of times. The chain uses TRBV7-9 and TRBJ2-1; the D gene is possibly TRBD2 (6 bases). This CDR3 has 15 amino acids. With 5 bases removed from V and 5 bases from J, the gap between germline ends came to 16 bases. Germline V gives CDR1 SEHNR, CDR2 FQNEAQ (reference sequence). The CDR3 reads CASSPPRGYDNEQFF. DNA of the CDR3: TGTGCCAGCAGCCCCCCCCGGGGGTACGACAATGAGCAGTTCTTC. Looking up the rest from reference TRBV7-9 and TRBJ2-1 gives the full variable domain: DTGVSQNPRHKITKRGQNVTFRCDPISEHNRLYWYRQTLGQGPEFLTYFQNEAQLEKSRLLSDRFSAERPKGSFSTLEIQRTEQGDSAMYLCASSPPRGYDNEQFFGPGTRLTVL.

CDR3 bases: TGTGCCACCAGCAGGGGACCGAACACTGAAGCTTTCTTT. Protein: CATSRGPNTEAFF. The gene calls are TRBV15 and TRBJ1-1, with D possibly matching TRBD1 (5 bases). CDR3 length equals 13 residues. The V end was cut by 3 bases, the J end by 1 base, with 6 bases between. The germline CDR1 and CDR2 sequences are LNHNV and YYDKDF (reference sequence).